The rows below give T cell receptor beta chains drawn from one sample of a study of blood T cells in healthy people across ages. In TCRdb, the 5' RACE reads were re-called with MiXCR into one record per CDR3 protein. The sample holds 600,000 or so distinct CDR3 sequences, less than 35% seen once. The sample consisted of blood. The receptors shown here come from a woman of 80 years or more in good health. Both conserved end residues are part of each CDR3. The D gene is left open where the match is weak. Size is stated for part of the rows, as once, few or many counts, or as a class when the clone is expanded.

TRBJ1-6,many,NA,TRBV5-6,CASTVLDRPLHF,TGTGCCAGCACCGTCTTGGATCGCCCCCTCCACTTT
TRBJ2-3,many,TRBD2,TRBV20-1,CSARDPQAGGTDTQYF,TGCAGTGCTAGAGATCCGCAAGCGGGGGGCACAGATACGCAGTATTTT
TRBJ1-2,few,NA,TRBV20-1,CSARDPERHGYTF,TGCAGTGCTAGAGACCCGGAGCGCCATGGCTACACCTTC
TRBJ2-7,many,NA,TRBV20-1,CSALATKGLGEQYF,TGCAGTGCTTTGGCGACTAAGGGCTTAGGAGAGCAGTACTTC
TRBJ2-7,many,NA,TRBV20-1,CSAYGGSTYEQYF,TGCAGTGCCTATGGGGGTTCAACCTACGAGCAGTACTTC
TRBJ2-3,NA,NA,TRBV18,CASSPVGVFGAPDTQYF,TGTGCCAGCTCACCTGTAGGAGTTTTTGGAGCCCCAGATACGCAGTATTTT
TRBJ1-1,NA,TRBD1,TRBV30,CAWTWTGSGEAFF,TGTGCCTGGACCTGGACAGGGTCGGGTGAAGCTTTCTTT
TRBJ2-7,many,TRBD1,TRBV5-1,CASSSTGDYEQYF,TGCGCCAGCAGCTCTACAGGGGACTACGAGCAGTACTTC
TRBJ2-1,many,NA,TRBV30,CAWSVLREQFF,TGTGCCTGGAGTGTACTTCGTGAGCAGTTCTTC
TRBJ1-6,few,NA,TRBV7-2,CASSVGGFNSPPHF,TGTGCCAGCAGCGTTGGTGGATTTAATTCACCCCCCCACTTT
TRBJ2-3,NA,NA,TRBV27,CASSRQGWGRTDTRYF,TGTGCCAGCAGTCGCCAGGGTTGGGGGAGGACAGATACGCGGTATTTT
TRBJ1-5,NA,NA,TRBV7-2,CASSLAHRQPQHF,TGTGCCAGCAGCTTAGCGCATCGGCAGCCCCAGCATTTT
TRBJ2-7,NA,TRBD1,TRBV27,CAVRDRNYEQYF,TGTGCGGTAAGGGACAGGAACTACGAGCAGTACTTC
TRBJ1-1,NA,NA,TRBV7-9,CASSPGRTTEAFF,TGTGCCAGCAGCCCAGGACGGACTACTGAAGCTTTCTTT
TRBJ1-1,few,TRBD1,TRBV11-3,CASSKGTGVEAFF,TGTGCCAGCAGCAAAGGGACAGGGGTTGAAGCTTTCTTT